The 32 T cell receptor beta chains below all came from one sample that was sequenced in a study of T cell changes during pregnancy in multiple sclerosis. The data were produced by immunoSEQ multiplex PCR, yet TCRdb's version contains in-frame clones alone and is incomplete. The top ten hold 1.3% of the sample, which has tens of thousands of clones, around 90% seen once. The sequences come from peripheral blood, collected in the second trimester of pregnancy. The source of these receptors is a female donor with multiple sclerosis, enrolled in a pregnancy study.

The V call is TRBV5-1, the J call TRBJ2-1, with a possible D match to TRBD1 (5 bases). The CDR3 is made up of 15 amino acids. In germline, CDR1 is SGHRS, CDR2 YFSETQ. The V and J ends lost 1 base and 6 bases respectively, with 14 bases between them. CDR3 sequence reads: CASSLLPGLGNEQFF. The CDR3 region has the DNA TGCGCCAGCAGCTTGTTACCAGGGCTCGGCAATGAGCAGTTCTTC.

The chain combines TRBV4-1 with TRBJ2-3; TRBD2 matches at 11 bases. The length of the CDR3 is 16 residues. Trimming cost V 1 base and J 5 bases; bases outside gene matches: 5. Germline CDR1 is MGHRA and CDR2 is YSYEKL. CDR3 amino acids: CASSQVSSGGRDTQYF. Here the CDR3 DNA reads TGCGCCAGCAGCCAAGTATCTAGCGGGGGGCGAGATACGCAGTATTTT.

CDR3 amino acids: CAWSVGLNEKLFF. CDR3 nucleotide sequence: TGTGCCTGGAGTGTGGGGCTTAATGAAAAACTGTTTTTT. This chain joins TRBV30 and TRBJ1-4; TRBD1 might be the D (5 bases). The CDR3 has 13 residues. V was pared by 0 bases and J by 4 bases, with 6 bases between. Germline CDR1 GTSNPN, CDR2 SVGIG (reference sequence).

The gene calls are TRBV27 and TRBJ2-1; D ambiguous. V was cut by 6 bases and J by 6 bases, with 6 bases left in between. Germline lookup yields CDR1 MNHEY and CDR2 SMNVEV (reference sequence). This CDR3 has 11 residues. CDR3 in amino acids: CASSRFNEQFF. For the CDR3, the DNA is TGTGCCAGCAGCCGGTTCAATGAGCAGTTCTTC.

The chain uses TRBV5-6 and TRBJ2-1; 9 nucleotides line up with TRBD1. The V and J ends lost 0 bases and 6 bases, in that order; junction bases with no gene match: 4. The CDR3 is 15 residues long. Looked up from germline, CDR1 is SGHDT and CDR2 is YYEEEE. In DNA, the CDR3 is TGTGCCAGCAGCTTGGGACAGGGGGTTATCAATGAGCAGTTCTTC. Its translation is CASSLGQGVINEQFF. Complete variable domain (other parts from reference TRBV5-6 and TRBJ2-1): DAGVTQSPTHLIKTRGQQVTLRCSPKSGHDTVSWYQQALGQGPQFIFQYYEEEERQRGNFPDRFSGHQFPNYSSELNVNALLLGDSALYLCASSLGQGVINEQFFGPGTRLTVL.

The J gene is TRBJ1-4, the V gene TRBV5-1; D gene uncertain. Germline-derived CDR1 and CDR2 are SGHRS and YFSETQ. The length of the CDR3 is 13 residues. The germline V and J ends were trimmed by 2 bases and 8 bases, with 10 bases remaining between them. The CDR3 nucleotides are TGCGCCAGCAGCTTCGGACCGGGGGAAAAACTGTTTTTT. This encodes CASSFGPGEKLFF.

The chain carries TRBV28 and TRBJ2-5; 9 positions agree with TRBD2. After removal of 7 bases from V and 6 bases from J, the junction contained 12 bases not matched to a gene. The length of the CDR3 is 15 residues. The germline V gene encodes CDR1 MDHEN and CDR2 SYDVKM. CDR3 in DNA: TGTGCCAGCAAGACGAGCGGGGGGATTTGGAAGACCCAGTACTTC. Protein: CASKTSGGIWKTQYF.

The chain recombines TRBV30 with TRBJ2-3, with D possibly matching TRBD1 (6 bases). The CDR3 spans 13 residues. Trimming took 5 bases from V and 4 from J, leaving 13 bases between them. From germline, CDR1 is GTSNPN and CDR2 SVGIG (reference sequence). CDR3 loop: CAWETGAADTQYF. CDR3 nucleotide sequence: TGTGCCTGGGAGACAGGAGCCGCAGATACGCAGTATTTT.

The CDR3 sequence: CASNPTEADTQYF. The CDR3 DNA follows: TGTGCCAGCAATCCGACGGAGGCAGATACGCAGTATTTT. The gene calls are TRBV6-1 and TRBJ2-3; the D gene is possibly TRBD2 (5 bases). In germline, CDR1 is MNHNS, CDR2 SASEGT. The ends were cut back, 7 bases at V and 4 bases at J, with 12 bases in the middle. The CDR3 is 13 amino acids.

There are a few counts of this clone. The CDR3 DNA follows: TGTGCCAGCAGCTTATTCTCAGGCAGGGTCCACGAGCAGTACTTC. It translates to CASSLFSGRVHEQYF. The chain carries TRBV11-2 and TRBJ2-7; tentatively, D is TRBD1 (5 bases). Trimming stripped 2 bases from V and 5 bases from J, with 16 bases between. Germline CDR1 reads SGHAT; CDR2 reads FQNNGV. This CDR3 has 15 residues.

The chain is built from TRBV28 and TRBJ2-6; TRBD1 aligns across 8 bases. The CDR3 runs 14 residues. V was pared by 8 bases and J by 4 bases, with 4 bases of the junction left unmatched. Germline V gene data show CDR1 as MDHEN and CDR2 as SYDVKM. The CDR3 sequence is CASWGQAGANVLTF. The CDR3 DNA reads TGTGCCAGCTGGGGACAGGCCGGGGCCAACGTCCTGACTTTC.

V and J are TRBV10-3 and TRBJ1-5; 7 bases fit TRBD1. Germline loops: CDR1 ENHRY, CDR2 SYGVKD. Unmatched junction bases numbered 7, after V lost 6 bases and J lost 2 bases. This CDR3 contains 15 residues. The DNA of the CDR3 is TGTGCCATCAGCGAGGGGGCAGGGGGCAATCAGCCCCAGCATTTT. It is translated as CAISEGAGGNQPQHF.

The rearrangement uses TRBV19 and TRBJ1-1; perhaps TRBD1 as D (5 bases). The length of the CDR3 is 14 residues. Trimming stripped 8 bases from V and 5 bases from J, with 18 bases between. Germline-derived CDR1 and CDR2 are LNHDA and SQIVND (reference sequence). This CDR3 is CASCGQGPPTEAFF. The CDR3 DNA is TGTGCCAGTTGTGGGCAGGGCCCGCCGACTGAAGCTTTCTTT.

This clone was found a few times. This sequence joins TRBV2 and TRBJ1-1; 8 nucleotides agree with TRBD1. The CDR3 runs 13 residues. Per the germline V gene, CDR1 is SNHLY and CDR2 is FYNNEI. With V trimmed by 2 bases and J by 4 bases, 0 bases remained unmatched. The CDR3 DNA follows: TGTGCCAGCAGTGAACAGGGGGCCACTGAAGCTTTCTTT. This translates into CASSEQGATEAFF.

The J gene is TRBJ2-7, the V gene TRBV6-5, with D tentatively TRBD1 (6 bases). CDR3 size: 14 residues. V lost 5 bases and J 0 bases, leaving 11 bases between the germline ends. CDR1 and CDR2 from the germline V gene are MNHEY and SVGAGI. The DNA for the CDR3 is TGTGCCAGCAGTACAGGGCCCTTCTCCTACGAGCAGTACTTC. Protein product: CASSTGPFSYEQYF.

DNA for the CDR3: TGTGCCAGCAGTTGGTGGGCCAGCCGAAATGAAAAACTGTTTTTT. Protein: CASSWWASRNEKLFF. The chain joins TRBV6-1 to TRBJ1-4; D remains ambiguous. The CDR3 length is 15 residues. Between the trimmed V and J ends, which lost 5 bases and 5 bases, there was a span of 15 bases. The germline V gene has CDR1 MNHNS and CDR2 SASEGT.

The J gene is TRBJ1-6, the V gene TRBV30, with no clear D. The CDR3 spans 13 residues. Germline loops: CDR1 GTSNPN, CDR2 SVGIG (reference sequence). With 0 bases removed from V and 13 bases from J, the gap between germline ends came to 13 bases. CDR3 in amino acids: CAWSVISGQPLHF. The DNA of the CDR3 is TGTGCCTGGAGTGTAATCTCGGGTCAGCCCCTCCACTTT.

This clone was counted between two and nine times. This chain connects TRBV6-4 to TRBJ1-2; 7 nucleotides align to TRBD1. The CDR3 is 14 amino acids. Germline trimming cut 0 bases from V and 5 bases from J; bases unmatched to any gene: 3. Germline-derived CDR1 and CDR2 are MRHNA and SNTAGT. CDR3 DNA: TGTGCCAGCAGTGACTCGAGGGACAGTTATGGCTACACCTTC. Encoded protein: CASSDSRDSYGYTF.

For the CDR3, the DNA is TGTGCCAGCTCACCAGGGTCTCGAGGAGATACGCAGTATTTT. Residues: CASSPGSRGDTQYF. The V gene is TRBV18, the J gene TRBJ2-3; D is undetermined. Germline CDR1 is KGHSH and CDR2 is LQKENI. The CDR3 runs 14 residues. The V end was cut by 2 bases, the J end by 5 bases, with 11 bases between.

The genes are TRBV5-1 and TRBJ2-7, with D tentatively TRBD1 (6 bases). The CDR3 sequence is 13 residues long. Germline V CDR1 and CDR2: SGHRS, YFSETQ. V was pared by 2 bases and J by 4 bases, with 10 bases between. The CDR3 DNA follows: TGCGCCAGCAGCTTAAACAGGGATTACGAGCAGTACTTC. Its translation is CASSLNRDYEQYF.

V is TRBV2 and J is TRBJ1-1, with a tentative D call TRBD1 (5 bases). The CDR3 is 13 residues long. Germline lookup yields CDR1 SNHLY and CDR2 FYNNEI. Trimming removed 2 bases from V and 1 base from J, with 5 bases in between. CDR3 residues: CASSEQGNTEAFF. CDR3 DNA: TGTGCCAGCAGTGAACAGGGGAACACTGAAGCTTTCTTT.

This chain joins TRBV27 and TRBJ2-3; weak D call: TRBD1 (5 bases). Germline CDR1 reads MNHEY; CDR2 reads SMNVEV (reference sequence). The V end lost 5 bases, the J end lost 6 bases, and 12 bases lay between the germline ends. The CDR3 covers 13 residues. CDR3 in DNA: TGTGCCAGCAGTCCCTACCCAGGGGATACGCAGTATTTT. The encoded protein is CASSPYPGDTQYF.

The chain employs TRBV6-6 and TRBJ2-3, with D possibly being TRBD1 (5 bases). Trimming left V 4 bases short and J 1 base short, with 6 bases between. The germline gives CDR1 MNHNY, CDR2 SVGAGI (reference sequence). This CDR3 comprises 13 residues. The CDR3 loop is CASSSRGTDTQYF. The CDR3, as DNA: TGTGCCAGCAGTTCCAGGGGCACAGATACGCAGTATTTT.

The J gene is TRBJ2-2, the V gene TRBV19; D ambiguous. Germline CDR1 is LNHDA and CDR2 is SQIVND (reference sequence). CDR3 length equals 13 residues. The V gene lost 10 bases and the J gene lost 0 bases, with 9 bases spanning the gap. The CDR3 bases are TGTGCCACCCGACATCCGAACACCGGGGAGCTGTTTTTT. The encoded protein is CATRHPNTGELFF.

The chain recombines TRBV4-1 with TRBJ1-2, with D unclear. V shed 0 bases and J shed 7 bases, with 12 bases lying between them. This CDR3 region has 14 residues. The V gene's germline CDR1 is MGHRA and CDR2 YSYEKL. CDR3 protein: CASSQETGPRGYTF. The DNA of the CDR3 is TGCGCCAGCAGCCAAGAAACGGGTCCCCGTGGCTACACCTTC.

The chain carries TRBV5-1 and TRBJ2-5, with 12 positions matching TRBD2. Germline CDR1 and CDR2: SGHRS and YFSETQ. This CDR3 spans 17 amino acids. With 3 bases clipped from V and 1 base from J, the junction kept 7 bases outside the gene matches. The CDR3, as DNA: TGCGCCAGCAGCTCCCACCTGACTAGCGGGGGCCAAGAGACCCAGTACTTC. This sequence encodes CASSSHLTSGGQETQYF.

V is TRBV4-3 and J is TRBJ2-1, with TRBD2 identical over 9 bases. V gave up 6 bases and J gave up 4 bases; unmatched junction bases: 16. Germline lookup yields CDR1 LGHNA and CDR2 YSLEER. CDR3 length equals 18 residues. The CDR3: CASRVHLGASGAYNEQFF. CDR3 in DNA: TGCGCCAGCAGAGTTCATTTAGGAGCTAGCGGGGCTTACAATGAGCAGTTCTTC.

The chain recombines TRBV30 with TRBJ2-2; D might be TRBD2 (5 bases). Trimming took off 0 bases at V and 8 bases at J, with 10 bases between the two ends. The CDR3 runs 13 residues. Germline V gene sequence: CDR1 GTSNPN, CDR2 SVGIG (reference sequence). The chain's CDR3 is CAWSVGERGELFF. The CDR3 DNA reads TGTGCCTGGAGTGTCGGGGAAAGAGGGGAGCTGTTTTTT.

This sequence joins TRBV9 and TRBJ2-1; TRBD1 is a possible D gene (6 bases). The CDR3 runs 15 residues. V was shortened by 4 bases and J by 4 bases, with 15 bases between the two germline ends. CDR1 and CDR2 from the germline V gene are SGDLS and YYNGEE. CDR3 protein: CASSLGASGYNEQFF. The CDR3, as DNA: TGTGCCAGCAGCTTGGGGGCTAGTGGATACAATGAGCAGTTCTTC.

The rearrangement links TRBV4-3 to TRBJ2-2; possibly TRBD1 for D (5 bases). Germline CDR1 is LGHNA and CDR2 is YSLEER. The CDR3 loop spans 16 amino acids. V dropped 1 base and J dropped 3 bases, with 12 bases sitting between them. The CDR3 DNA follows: TGCGCCAGCAGCCAAGTATTGGGGCGTTACACCGGGGAGCTGTTTTTT. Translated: CASSQVLGRYTGELFF.

The CDR3 loop reads CASSLGADAYGYTF. The DNA of the CDR3 is TGCGCCAGCAGCTTGGGGGCAGATGCCTATGGCTACACCTTC. The chain recombines TRBV5-1 with TRBJ1-2; D is undetermined. CDR3 length: 14 residues. V was pared by 0 bases and J by 4 bases, with 10 bases between. The germline V gene encodes CDR1 SGHRS and CDR2 YFSETQ.

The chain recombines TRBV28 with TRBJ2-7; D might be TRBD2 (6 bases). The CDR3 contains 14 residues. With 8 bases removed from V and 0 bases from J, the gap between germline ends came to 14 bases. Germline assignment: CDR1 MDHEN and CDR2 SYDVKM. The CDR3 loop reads CASQRRGGSYEQYF. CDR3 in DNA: TGTGCCAGCCAACGGCGGGGTGGCTCCTACGAGCAGTACTTC.